This TCR beta chain was recorded in a study of T-cell reconstitution after alpha-beta-depleted transplantation in children. It was with unique molecular identifiers that the TCRbeta library was prepared. TCRdb itself ran the PCR reads through MiXCR, one entry per CDR3 protein. The repertoire holds approximately 350,000 distinct CDR3 sequences, with about an eighth as singletons. The junction had 8 bases not matched to a gene; V was cut back by 3 bases and J by 10 bases. This CDR3 region has 14 residues. Germline CDR1 is GTSNPN and CDR2 is SVGIG (reference sequence). The receptor was isolated from a human donor who donated a stem cell graft to a child with Fanconi anemia. Sequenced material: PBMCs, taken from the stem cell graft. V gene TRBV30 combines with J gene TRBJ1-5, with 11 positions matching TRBD1. The CDR3 coding sequence is TGTGCCTGGAGCTCCGGGACAGGGGGTACCCCCCAGCATTTT. It is translated as CAWSSGTGGTPQHF.